Each of the 9 T cell receptor beta chains below was sequenced from the same sample in a study of shared clonotypes between healthy human individuals. Assay: immunoSEQ multiplex PCR; the TCRdb copy retains only in-frame clones and omits some. In the table there are 2.5 million or so clones, roughly 92% of which are singletons. Sequenced sample: naive CD4+ T cells sorted from blood. Noted subset: CD45RA+ positively selected. All receptors derive from a man in his late teens or twenties in good health.

A few counts support this clone. J is TRBJ1-4 and V is TRBV9; D unclear. The germline V and J ends were trimmed by 0 bases and 3 bases, with 3 bases remaining between them. Germline V gives CDR1 SGDLS, CDR2 YYNGEE. The CDR3 spans 13 residues. This CDR3 is CASSVEPNEKLFF. The CDR3 nucleotides read TGTGCCAGCAGCGTAGAGCCTAATGAAAAACTGTTTTTT.

The chain has TRBV9 and TRBJ2-3; the D gene is possibly TRBD1 (6 bases). The CDR3 loop spans 14 amino acids. Germline loops: CDR1 SGDLS, CDR2 YYNGEE. Trimming cost V 0 bases and J 2 bases, with 7 bases left between them. The CDR3 region is CASSVDRVTDTQYF. In DNA, the CDR3 is TGTGCCAGCAGCGTAGACAGGGTCACAGATACGCAGTATTTT.

In nucleotides, the CDR3 is TGTGCCAGCAGGCAGACAACTAGCGGCTCCTACGAGCAGTACTTC. Amino acids: CASRQTTSGSYEQYF. This rearrangement joins TRBV27 to TRBJ2-7, with 8 bases fitting TRBD2. The trim removed 6 bases at V and 0 bases at J, leaving 7 bases unmatched. CDR1 is MNHEY and CDR2 is SMNVEV in the germline V gene (reference sequence). This CDR3 is built from 15 residues.

The V gene is TRBV19, the J gene TRBJ1-2; D remains unclear. CDR1 and CDR2 from the germline V gene are LNHDA and SQIVND (reference sequence). V shed 4 bases and J shed 0 bases, with 9 bases lying between them. The CDR3 runs to 14 residues. In nucleotides, the CDR3 is TGTGCCAGTAGTAGGCTCGGAACTAACTATGGCTACACCTTC. This translates into CASSRLGTNYGYTF.

The rearrangement joins TRBV2 to TRBJ1-2; D is unresolved. The length of the CDR3 is 12 residues. Germline V gives CDR1 SNHLY, CDR2 FYNNEI. With 7 bases removed from V and 8 bases from J, the gap between germline ends came to 14 bases. CDR3 sequence reads: CASNAGLGGYTF. CDR3 nucleotide sequence: TGTGCCAGCAATGCCGGTCTGGGGGGCTACACCTTC.

The J gene is TRBJ2-3, the V gene TRBV7-2; no clear D. Germline V gene lookup returns CDR1 SGHTA and CDR2 FQGNSA. CDR3 length: 13 amino acids. V lost 1 base to trimming and J lost 8 bases, with 10 bases between them. Here the CDR3 reads CASSLVLWSTQYF. In DNA form, the CDR3 reads TGTGCCAGCAGCTTAGTGCTGTGGAGTACGCAGTATTTT.

CDR3: CASSSGQGKAYEQYF. For the CDR3, the DNA is TGTGCCAGCAGTAGTGGACAGGGGAAAGCCTACGAGCAGTACTTC. The chain couples TRBV6-5 to TRBJ2-7, with 9 bases lining up with TRBD1. This CDR3 has 15 amino acids. Germline V lookup: CDR1 MNHEY, CDR2 SVGAGI. Trimming removed 5 bases from V and 2 bases from J; junction bases left unmatched: 7.

The chain links TRBV6-5 to TRBJ2-3, with 8 bases that match TRBD1. Trimming removed 4 bases from V and 8 bases from J; junction bases left unmatched: 11. The CDR3 is 15 residues long. The germline CDR1 and CDR2 sequences are MNHEY and SVGAGI. The CDR3 reads CASSLRDRSLGTQYF. CDR3 nucleotides: TGTGCCAGCAGTTTAAGGGACAGGTCATTAGGTACGCAGTATTTT.

CDR3 nucleotide sequence: TGTGCCAGCAGCCCGCCGCAGACAGTGAACACCGGGGAGCTGTTTTTT. Protein product: CASSPPQTVNTGELFF. This chain connects TRBV5-4 to TRBJ2-2, with D perhaps matching TRBD1 (5 bases). Germline assignment: CDR1 SGHNT and CDR2 YYREEE (reference sequence). CDR3 size: 16 residues. Trimming pared 4 bases from V and 1 base from J, leaving 14 bases between. Full variable domain (outside the CDR3, taken from reference TRBV5-4 and TRBJ2-2): ETGVTQSPTHLIKTRGQQVTLRCSSQSGHNTVSWYQQALGQGPQFIFQYYREEENGRGNFPPRFSGLQFPNYSSELNVNALELDDSALYLCASSPPQTVNTGELFFGEGSRLTVL.